The next 26 T cell receptor beta chains were all read from a single sample in a study of control samples from healthy donors and cancer patients. The table came from immunoSEQ multiplex PCR; TCRdb's copy has only in-frame clones and leaves some out. Of 50,000 or so clones listed, 95% to 97% are singletons. Material: blood. The receptors here all came from a young woman in good health.

The chain employs TRBV30 and TRBJ1-4, with no clear D. This CDR3 is built from 13 residues. CDR1 and CDR2 (germline): GTSNPN, SVGIG (reference sequence). V was pared by 7 bases and J by 6 bases, with 15 bases between. CDR3 coding DNA: TGTGCCTCGAATGGAGCTCGGGATGAAAAACTGTTTTTT. The encoded protein is CASNGARDEKLFF.

The V gene is TRBV4-1, the J gene TRBJ1-4; D is uncertain. Germline lookup yields CDR1 MGHRA and CDR2 YSYEKL. The CDR3 sequence is 14 residues long. V lost 0 bases to trimming and J lost 5 bases, with 7 bases between them. CDR3 sequence: CASSQEQLNEKLFF. In DNA, the CDR3 is TGCGCCAGCAGCCAAGAACAGCTGAATGAAAAACTGTTTTTT.

The chain employs TRBV4-1 and TRBJ2-7; D not certain. V lost 0 bases, J lost 3 bases, and 15 bases lay in between. Germline V gives CDR1 MGHRA, CDR2 YSYEKL. This CDR3 has 16 residues. CDR3 in DNA: TGCGCCAGCAGCCAAGATAGGGCTAGAGGTATCTACGAGCAGTACTTC. This codes for CASSQDRARGIYEQYF.

V and J are TRBV27 and TRBJ2-7, with D tentatively TRBD1 (6 bases). CDR1 is MNHEY, CDR2 SMNVEV, per germline (reference sequence). The ends were cut back, 6 bases at V and 4 bases at J, with 16 bases in the middle. CDR3 size: 14 residues. Written as DNA, the CDR3 is TGTGCCAGCAGGGAACAGGGTTCGGGATACGAGCAGTACTTC. Translating gives CASREQGSGYEQYF.

The rearrangement uses TRBV3-1 (or the pseudogene TRBV3-2) and TRBJ1-6; TRBD1 aligns across 8 bases. The CDR3 runs 13 residues. V was clipped by 10 bases and J by 10 bases; unmatched bases: 9. CDR1 and CDR2 from the germline V gene are LGHDT and YNNKEL (reference sequence). The DNA for the CDR3 is TGTGCCACCCGGGCGACAGGGGAGTCACCCCTCCACTTT. Its protein product is CATRATGESPLHF.

V is TRBV24-1 and J is TRBJ1-5; 7 nucleotides match TRBD1. Germline lookup yields CDR1 KGHDR and CDR2 SFDVKD. Trimming at V came to 6 bases and at J to 6 bases, leaving 4 bases not matched to a gene. The CDR3 is made up of 13 amino acids. CDR3 bases: TGTGCCACCAGTTCCACAGGGGTTCAGCCCCAGCATTTT. Encoded protein: CATSSTGVQPQHF.

The chain combines TRBV6-5 with TRBJ1-6; TRBD1 might be the D (6 bases). CDR1 and CDR2 from the germline V gene are MNHEY and SVGAGI. CDR3 length: 13 amino acids. V lost 8 bases, J lost 9 bases, and 14 bases lay in between. CDR3 amino acids: CASLTGFRSPLHF. CDR3 coding DNA: TGTGCCAGCTTAACAGGGTTTCGTTCACCCCTCCACTTT.

The chain carries TRBV15 and TRBJ2-3, with D possibly TRBD2 on 6 matching bases. Trimming left V 7 bases short and J 3 bases short, with 20 bases between. The CDR3 is 16 residues long. CDR1 LNHNV and CDR2 YYDKDF come from the germline V gene (reference sequence). The CDR3 region has the DNA TGTGCCACCACCCCCCGGAGGGGATACCAGACAGATACGCAGTATTTT. It encodes CATTPRRGYQTDTQYF.

This rearrangement joins TRBV18 to TRBJ2-3; TRBD2 matches at 7 bases. Trimming took 7 bases from V and 0 from J; bases not matched to a gene: 7. CDR3 size: 15 residues. The germline V gene has CDR1 KGHSH and CDR2 LQKENI. DNA of the CDR3: TGTGCCAGCTACAACTACGGGGGGAGCACAGATACGCAGTATTTT. Residues: CASYNYGGSTDTQYF. The full variable domain, completed using reference TRBV18 and TRBJ2-3, is NAGVMQNPRHLVRRRGQEARLRCSPMKGHSHVYWYRQLPEEGLKFMVYLQKENIIDESGMPKERFSAEFPKEGPSILRIQQVVRGDSAAYFCASYNYGGSTDTQYFGPGTRLTVL.

The chain employs TRBV5-8 and TRBJ1-2; D is uncertain. The CDR3 covers 12 residues. V lost 4 bases, J lost 8 bases, and 12 bases lay in between. CDR1 and CDR2 (germline): SGHTS, YDEGEE. The CDR3 sequence: CASSGIGLGYTF. The DNA for the CDR3 is TGTGCCAGCAGCGGCATAGGGCTGGGCTACACCTTC.

The gene calls are TRBV11-1 and TRBJ1-2; the match to TRBD1 covers 8 bases. V shed 10 bases, J shed 6 bases, and the junction held 16 bases outside the gene matches. Germline CDR1 and CDR2: SGHAT and FQDESV (reference sequence). There are 15 residues in the CDR3. CDR3: CATETPQGGRNGYTF. The CDR3 nucleotides are TGTGCCACCGAGACACCACAGGGGGGCCGGAATGGCTACACCTTC. The complete variable domain, with remaining parts taken from reference TRBV11-1 and TRBJ1-2, reads EAEVAQSPRYKITEKSQAVAFWCDPISGHATLYWYRQILGQGPELLVQFQDESVVDDSQLPKDRFSAERLKGVDSTLKIQPAELGDSAMYLCATETPQGGRNGYTFGSGTRLTVV.

The rearrangement links TRBV4-1 to TRBJ1-5; no reliable D call. Trimming took off 4 bases at V and 0 bases at J, with 13 bases between the two ends. CDR3 length: 16 amino acids. The germline gives CDR1 MGHRA, CDR2 YSYEKL. The CDR3 sequence: CASSLLSAGSNQPQHF. The DNA of the CDR3 is TGCGCCAGCAGCCTCCTCTCCGCAGGTAGCAATCAGCCCCAGCATTTT.

V gene TRBV29-1 combines with J gene TRBJ1-4; D is perhaps TRBD1 (6 bases). The V gene lost 5 bases and the J gene lost 7 bases, with 14 bases spanning the gap. CDR3 length: 13 residues. Germline assignment: CDR1 SQVTM and CDR2 ANQGSEA. The CDR3 DNA follows: TGCAGCGTTCAGGACAGCCCGGCTGAAAAACTGTTTTTT. As protein: CSVQDSPAEKLFF.

The chain uses TRBV2 and TRBJ1-2; tentatively, D is TRBD1 (6 bases). The V end was cut by 1 base, the J end by 5 bases, with 14 bases between. From germline, CDR1 is SNHLY and CDR2 FYNNEI. The CDR3 contains 15 residues. The CDR3: CASSEDPDRSYGYTF. The DNA of the CDR3 is TGTGCCAGCAGTGAAGACCCGGACAGATCTTATGGCTACACCTTC.

The chain employs TRBV5-4 and TRBJ2-5, with D possibly matching TRBD2 (6 bases). Germline assignment: CDR1 SGHNT and CDR2 YYREEE (reference sequence). The V and J ends lost 3 bases and 1 base respectively, with 16 bases between them. The CDR3 extends over 16 amino acids. The CDR3 DNA reads TGTGCCAGCAGCTCTGGTTTGGGACTGATCCAAGAGACCCAGTACTTC. Translating it yields CASSSGLGLIQETQYF. The whole variable domain, filled in from reference TRBV5-4 and TRBJ2-5, reads ETGVTQSPTHLIKTRGQQVTLRCSSQSGHNTVSWYQQALGQGPQFIFQYYREEENGRGNFPPRFSGLQFPNYSSELNVNALELDDSALYLCASSSGLGLIQETQYFGPGTRLLVL.

This clone was counted a single time. J is TRBJ1-2 and V is TRBV4-1, with D possibly matching TRBD1 (5 bases). The V end lost 1 base, the J end lost 7 bases, and 19 bases lay between the germline ends. This CDR3 is built from 16 residues. Germline loops: CDR1 MGHRA, CDR2 YSYEKL. CDR3 coding DNA: TGCGCCAGCAGCCAAGTGGTCGGGGGGATCGTTGGTGGCTACACCTTC. It yields the protein CASSQVVGGIVGGYTF.

The gene calls are TRBV6-5 and TRBJ1-5; no definite D call. V lost 9 bases and J 5 bases, leaving 14 bases between the germline ends. The CDR3 spans 13 residues. Germline CDR1 MNHEY, CDR2 SVGAGI. This CDR3 is CASRTTSDQPQHF. Here the CDR3 DNA reads TGTGCCAGTCGGACCACTTCGGATCAGCCCCAGCATTTT.

The chain recombines TRBV25-1 with TRBJ1-2, with D perhaps TRBD1 (5 bases). V lost 10 bases and J 2 bases, leaving 14 bases between the germline ends. Germline V gives CDR1 MGHDK, CDR2 SYGVNS. The CDR3 length is 13 residues. CDR3 coding DNA: TGTGCCATTCCGGGGCGGGCGAACTATGGCTACACCTTC. It translates to CAIPGRANYGYTF.

The chain combines TRBV19 with TRBJ1-1; D might be TRBD1 (6 bases). There are 14 residues in the CDR3. The V gene's germline CDR1 is LNHDA and CDR2 SQIVND (reference sequence). V lost 3 bases and J lost 13, with 21 bases in between. Here the CDR3 reads CASSITTASGAVFF. The CDR3 DNA reads TGTGCCAGTAGTATCACGACGGCCTCAGGGGCGGTTTTCTTT.

This chain uses TRBV7-9 with TRBJ1-6; TRBD1 might be the D (5 bases). This CDR3 contains 15 residues. V was shortened by 1 base and J by 11 bases, with 15 bases between the two germline ends. Germline CDR1 SEHNR, CDR2 FQNEAQ (reference sequence). The CDR3 region has the DNA TGTGCCAGCAGCTTAGAGGGACTACTTCCACCACCCCTCCACTTT. Translation gives CASSLEGLLPPPLHF.

This clone was seen a handful of times. This rearrangement joins TRBV18 to TRBJ1-2, with D tentatively TRBD1 (5 bases). This CDR3 contains 15 residues. Germline V lookup: CDR1 KGHSH, CDR2 LQKENI. V gave up 3 bases and J gave up 4 bases, with 15 bases separating them. The CDR3 reads CASSPQSQGGYGYTF. As DNA, the CDR3 is TGTGCCAGCTCACCGCAGAGCCAGGGAGGCTATGGCTACACCTTC.

The CDR3 region is CASSYTGNIALNEQFF. The CDR3 nucleotides read TGTGCCAGCAGTTACACTGGGAATATTGCACTAAATGAGCAGTTCTTC. The chain has TRBV6-2 or TRBV6-3 and TRBJ2-1; no clear D gene. Germline V gives CDR1 MNHEY, CDR2 SVGEGT. This CDR3 spans 16 amino acids. V gave up 2 bases and J gave up 7 bases, with 18 bases separating them.

The chain combines TRBV6-1 with TRBJ2-5; 8 positions agree with TRBD1. Germline V CDR1 and CDR2: MNHNS, SASEGT. CDR3 length equals 15 residues. Trimming cost V 3 bases and J 5 bases; bases outside gene matches: 8. CDR3 in amino acids: CASSERTGRAETQYF. In DNA form, the CDR3 reads TGTGCCAGCAGTGAGAGGACAGGGCGAGCGGAGACCCAGTACTTC.

The V call is TRBV6-4, the J call TRBJ2-1; TRBD1 matches 8 bases. Germline V CDR1 and CDR2: MRHNA, SNTAGT. J lost 7 bases, V lost 3 bases, and 2 bases had no gene match. This CDR3 is 13 amino acids long. The CDR3 coding sequence is TGTGCCAGCAGTGAGACAGGGGTTAATGAGCAGTTCTTC. This encodes CASSETGVNEQFF.

The gene calls are TRBV5-5 and TRBJ1-1; D not resolved. V lost 6 bases and J lost 3, with 21 bases in between. Germline V gives CDR1 SGHKS, CDR2 YYEKEE (reference sequence). The CDR3 runs to 16 residues. CDR3 DNA sequence: TGTGCCAGCACCACCCAGGCGGCAAGGGTCTACACTGAAGCTTTCTTT. It yields the protein CASTTQAARVYTEAFF.

This chain connects TRBV5-8 to TRBJ2-7, with TRBD1 as a possible D gene (6 bases). Germline CDR1 and CDR2: SGHTS and YDEGEE. Trimming left V 3 bases short and J 2 bases short, with 15 bases between. The CDR3 covers 15 residues. The DNA of the CDR3 is TGTGCCAGCAGCTCGCTCAGGGGTTACACCTACGAGCAGTACTTC. Its translation: CASSSLRGYTYEQYF. Full variable domain (rest looked up from reference TRBV5-8 and TRBJ2-7): EAGVTQSPTHLIKTRGQQATLRCSPISGHTSVYWYQQALGLGLQFLLWYDEGEERNRGNFPPRFSGRQFPNYSSELNVNALELEDSALYLCASSSLRGYTYEQYFGPGTRLTVT.